This entry lists 19 T cell receptor beta chains sequenced from one sample in a study of technical replicates of blood from a few donors. Measured with immunoSEQ multiplex PCR; TCRdb has only the in-frame clones, and not every one. There are 91,000 or so clones in the sample; 95% occur only once, and over 0.25% lies in the top ten. The sample taken for sequencing was T cells isolated from PBMCs. These receptors all come from a human donor in good health.

The rearrangement links TRBV4-1 to TRBJ2-1; 9 bases are a match to TRBD2. The CDR3 is made up of 17 amino acids. V dropped 2 bases and J dropped 15; count of bases not matched to a gene: 20. Germline CDR1 reads MGHRA; CDR2 reads YSYEKL. CDR3 bases: TGCGCCAGCAGCCAAATCCCTAGCGGGGCACTAAGATCCCAGGGGTTCTTC. Its translation: CASSQIPSGALRSQGFF.

This chain connects TRBV19 to TRBJ2-1; TRBD1 aligns across 8 bases. This CDR3 contains 13 residues. Germline CDR1 is LNHDA and CDR2 is SQIVND (reference sequence). J gave up 5 bases and V 4 bases, and 1 base lay outside the gene matches. The CDR3 is CASSNRGDNEQFF. CDR3 bases: TGTGCCAGTAGTAACAGGGGGGACAATGAGCAGTTCTTC. Full variable domain (outside the CDR3, taken from reference TRBV19 and TRBJ2-1): DGGITQSPKYLFRKEGQNVTLSCEQNLNHDAMYWYRQDPGQGLRLIYYSQIVNDFQKGDIAEGYSVSREKKESFPLTVTSAQKNPTAFYLCASSNRGDNEQFFGPGTRLTVL.

The gene calls are TRBV28 and TRBJ2-3, with D perhaps matching TRBD2 (7 bases). Between the trimmed V and J ends, which lost 1 base and 4 bases, there was a span of 30 bases. CDR1 MDHEN and CDR2 SYDVKM come from the germline V gene. The CDR3 spans 21 residues. For the CDR3, the DNA is TGTGCCAGCAGTTTATTGGAGGGGGTAGGGAGGGGACTTTTTTTCGCAGATACGCAGTATTTT. Its protein is CASSLLEGVGRGLFFADTQYF.

The rearrangement uses TRBV5-1 and TRBJ2-1, with D possibly being TRBD2 (5 bases). V shed 7 bases and J shed 0 bases, with 17 bases lying between them. The CDR3 length is 16 residues. Germline assignment: CDR1 SGHRS and CDR2 YFSETQ. CDR3 in DNA: TGCGCCAGCGCCGAGCGGACCGATTTCTCCTACAATGAGCAGTTCTTC. This sequence encodes CASAERTDFSYNEQFF. The full variable domain, in which reference TRBV5-1 and TRBJ2-1 provide the parts outside the CDR3, is KAGVTQTPRYLIKTRGQQVTLSCSPISGHRSVSWYQQTPGQGLQFLFEYFSETQRNKGNFPGRFSGRQFSNSRSEMNVSTLELGDSALYLCASAERTDFSYNEQFFGPGTRLTVL.

The chain uses TRBV4-1 and TRBJ1-1; TRBD1 agrees at 7 bases. Germline CDR1 and CDR2: MGHRA and YSYEKL. J was trimmed by 0 bases and V by 1 base; bases with no gene match: 5. CDR3 size: 16 residues. CDR3 bases: TGCGCCAGCAGCCAAGGGAGGGGACAGATGAACACTGAAGCTTTCTTT. Translated, it gives CASSQGRGQMNTEAFF.

This rearrangement joins TRBV9 to TRBJ2-7; D may be TRBD1 (6 bases). Germline-derived CDR1 and CDR2 are SGDLS and YYNGEE. The CDR3 is 16 amino acids. Trimming stripped 3 bases from V and 3 bases from J, with 19 bases between. The CDR3 is CASSAGQNPFDYEQYF. Written as DNA, the CDR3 is TGTGCCAGCAGCGCCGGACAGAACCCTTTTGACTACGAGCAGTACTTC.

The chain joins TRBV19 to TRBJ2-6; 7 positions agree with TRBD1. CDR1 is LNHDA and CDR2 is SQIVND in the germline V gene (reference sequence). The CDR3 has 17 residues. Unmatched junction bases numbered 8, after V lost 6 bases and J lost 0 bases. The DNA for the CDR3 is TGTGCCAGTAGGGAGACAGGGTTCTCCTCTGGGGCCAACGTCCTGACTTTC. It yields the protein CASRETGFSSGANVLTF.

The chain is built from TRBV11-3 and TRBJ1-1, with a weak D call TRBD1 (5 bases). This CDR3 has 12 residues. Trimming took off 8 bases at V and 8 bases at J, with 15 bases between the two ends. CDR1 is SGHNT and CDR2 is YENEEA in the germline V gene. The CDR3, as DNA: TGTGCCAGCGGGGAACAGGAGACCGAAGCTTTCTTT. Protein sequence: CASGEQETEAFF.

The J gene is TRBJ2-3, the V gene TRBV15; D remains ambiguous. The length of the CDR3 is 19 residues. V dropped 0 bases and J dropped 0 bases, with 19 bases sitting between them. Per germline, CDR1 LNHNV and CDR2 YYDKDF (reference sequence). The CDR3 sequence: CATSRDSIWQKSSTDTQYF. In DNA, the CDR3 is TGTGCCACCAGCAGAGACTCAATTTGGCAGAAAAGTAGCACAGATACGCAGTATTTT.

The chain couples TRBV7-8 to TRBJ2-2; 9 bases are shared with TRBD1. The J segment lost 8 bases and the V segment lost 8 bases, leaving 6 bases of the junction unmatched. Per the germline V gene, CDR1 is SGHVS and CDR2 is FQNEAQ. This CDR3 has 13 amino acids. The CDR3 protein is CASGGQGKGELFF. CDR3 DNA: TGTGCCAGCGGTGGACAGGGGAAAGGGGAGCTGTTTTTT.

The CDR3 coding sequence is TGTGCCAGCTCACCCCCAGGGACTAGCGGGGGGCAAGAGCAGTTCTTC. Amino acid sequence: CASSPPGTSGGQEQFF. J is TRBJ2-1 and V is TRBV18, with 15 bases lining up with TRBD2. Germline assignment: CDR1 KGHSH and CDR2 LQKENI. J lost 10 bases, V lost 3 bases, and 7 bases had no gene match. The CDR3 runs to 16 residues.

This sequence joins TRBV7-9 and TRBJ2-7; possibly TRBD1 for D (5 bases). The CDR3 extends over 14 amino acids. Germline V gives CDR1 SEHNR, CDR2 FQNEAQ (reference sequence). V shed 2 bases and J shed 1 base, with 9 bases lying between them. CDR3 protein: CASSLSAGSYEQYF. The DNA for the CDR3 is TGTGCCAGCAGCTTATCAGCAGGGTCCTACGAGCAGTACTTC. The whole variable domain, filled in from reference TRBV7-9 and TRBJ2-7, reads DTGVSQNPRHKITKRGQNVTFRCDPISEHNRLYWYRQTLGQGPEFLTYFQNEAQLEKSRLLSDRFSAERPKGSFSTLEIQRTEQGDSAMYLCASSLSAGSYEQYFGPGTRLTVT.

The chain links TRBV28 to TRBJ2-1, with 7 bases fitting TRBD1. The ends lost 5 bases at V and 6 bases at J; junction bases unmatched: 10. The CDR3 extends over 15 amino acids. Per the germline V gene, CDR1 is MDHEN and CDR2 is SYDVKM. CDR3 sequence: CASSIDDRDGNEQFF. Written as DNA, the CDR3 is TGTGCCAGCAGTATTGACGACAGGGACGGCAATGAGCAGTTCTTC.

The chain uses TRBV28 and TRBJ2-1; 9 bases are shared with TRBD2. CDR1 MDHEN and CDR2 SYDVKM come from the germline V gene. Trimming at V came to 6 bases and at J to 3 bases, leaving 15 bases not matched to a gene. The CDR3 spans 18 residues. CDR3 coding DNA: TGTGCCAGCAGAAAAGGATCTAATAGCGGGAGTTACTACAATGAGCAGTTCTTC. Translation gives CASRKGSNSGSYYNEQFF.

Here the CDR3 reads CASSQEDSHPRQETQYF. Written as DNA, the CDR3 is TGCGCCAGCAGCCAAGAGGACTCCCATCCAAGGCAAGAGACCCAGTACTTC. V gene TRBV4-1 combines with J gene TRBJ2-5; possible D gene TRBD2, 5 bases. The V end lost 0 bases, the J end lost 2 bases, and 16 bases lay between the germline ends. In germline, CDR1 is MGHRA, CDR2 YSYEKL. This CDR3 contains 17 residues.

J is TRBJ2-7 and V is TRBV19; D not resolved. Trimming took 5 bases from V and 1 from J, leaving 9 bases between them. The CDR3 sequence is 13 residues long. Germline CDR1 and CDR2: LNHDA and SQIVND (reference sequence). The DNA of the CDR3 is TGTGCCAGTAGTGTTCAGGCTTCCTACGAGCAGTACTTC. Translation: CASSVQASYEQYF.

V usage is TRBV7-2 and J usage is TRBJ1-4; D gene ambiguous. V was pared by 6 bases and J by 0 bases, with 17 bases between. Per the germline V gene, CDR1 is SGHTA and CDR2 is FQGNSA. This CDR3 contains 17 residues. The CDR3 region has the DNA TGTGCCAGCAGTCGCGGCCCCCCCACCGCAACTAATGAAAAACTGTTTTTT. Its translation is CASSRGPPTATNEKLFF.

This clone was counted a single time. CDR3 region: CASSFRETSGHYNEQFF. The DNA of the CDR3 is TGTGCCAGCAGCTTCCGAGAGACTAGCGGACATTACAATGAGCAGTTCTTC. The chain has TRBV7-6 and TRBJ2-1; the match to TRBD2 covers 9 bases. The CDR3 has 17 residues. Germline-derived CDR1 and CDR2 are SGHVS and FNYEAQ. Trimming removed 3 bases from V and 4 bases from J; junction bases left unmatched: 10.

The chain uses TRBV6-1 and TRBJ2-7; tentatively, D is TRBD2 (7 bases). The CDR3 has 15 residues. Trimming pared 2 bases from V and 4 bases from J, leaving 15 bases between. Looked up from germline, CDR1 is MNHNS and CDR2 is SASEGT. The CDR3 region has the DNA TGTGCCAGCAGTGAACGGGGGGCGTCTCGGTACGAGCAGTACTTC. Residues: CASSERGASRYEQYF.